The 4 T cell receptor beta chains below all came from one sample that was sequenced in a study of blood T cell repertoires in COVID-19. Sequenced by immunoSEQ multiplex PCR; TCRdb stores in-frame clones only, minus some. Among 98,000 or so clones, more than 75% were seen once, and the ten largest hold roughly 15%. The specimen sequenced was peripheral blood. These receptors all come from a man aged 50 to 60 with acute or convalescent COVID-19.

The chain couples TRBV4-1 to TRBJ2-1; the match to TRBD2 covers 13 bases. CDR3 length: 15 residues. V shed 4 bases, J shed 5 bases, and the junction held 2 bases outside the gene matches. Germline V lookup: CDR1 MGHRA, CDR2 YSYEKL. CDR3 nucleotides: TGCGCCAGCAGCCTACTAGCGGGAGGGAACAATGAGCAGTTCTTC. As protein: CASSLLAGGNNEQFF.

The chain employs TRBV11-2 and TRBJ2-2; D not certain. Per the germline V gene, CDR1 is SGHAT and CDR2 is FQNNGV. CDR3 size: 13 residues. Trimming cost V 4 bases and J 9 bases, with 12 bases left between them. The chain's CDR3 is CASSSLAVRELFF. The CDR3 coding sequence is TGTGCCAGCAGCTCATTAGCAGTTCGGGAGCTGTTTTTT.

The V and J genes are TRBV28 and TRBJ1-2; the D is unclear. This CDR3 has 13 amino acids. V lost 5 bases and J 4 bases, leaving 11 bases between the germline ends. Looked up from germline, CDR1 is MDHEN and CDR2 is SYDVKM. In DNA, the CDR3 is TGTGCCAGCAGTAGGAGCACGGCCTATGGCTACACCTTC. Its protein is CASSRSTAYGYTF.

This clone came up once. The chain has TRBV4-2 and TRBJ2-7, with 7 bases identical to TRBD2. V lost 7 bases to trimming and J lost 2 bases; unmatched junction nucleotides: 11. The CDR3 runs 15 residues. Germline V CDR1 and CDR2: LGHNA, YNFKEQ. CDR3 sequence: CASTVGGGTTYEQYF. CDR3 sequence (DNA): TGTGCCAGCACCGTAGGAGGAGGGACTACCTACGAGCAGTACTTC.